What follows are 10 T cell receptor beta chains derived from one specimen sequenced in a study of cytomegalovirus exposure and HLA in healthy donors. This PCR relied on a set of 60 Vbeta primers and 13 Jbeta primers. Produced via immunoSEQ multiplex PCR; TCRdb's table is partial and in-frame only. The data show fewer than 150,000 clones, with approximately 80% seen just once and around 4.9% held by the top ten. Sequencing was carried out using PBMCs. These receptors all come from a male donor in good health and CMV-seronegative.

The rearrangement uses TRBV15 and TRBJ1-2; 10 bases match TRBD1. There are 19 residues in the CDR3. With V trimmed by 0 bases and J by 6 bases, 16 bases remained unmatched. Germline V gene data show CDR1 as LNHNV and CDR2 as YYDKDF (reference sequence). The CDR3 here is CATSRDPWDRGRVGNGYTF. The CDR3, as DNA: TGTGCCACCAGCAGAGATCCCTGGGACAGGGGACGGGTCGGGAATGGCTACACCTTC. Variable domain in full (rest from reference TRBV15 and TRBJ1-2): DAMVIQNPRYQVTQFGKPVTLSCSQTLNHNVMYWYQQKSSQAPKLLFHYYDKDFNNEADTPDNFQSRRPNTSFCFLDIRSPGLGDTAMYLCATSRDPWDRGRVGNGYTFGSGTRLTVV.

This clone was seen only a few times. J is TRBJ1-5 and V is TRBV15; TRBD1 agrees at 8 bases. The V and J ends lost 3 bases and 7 bases, in that order; junction bases with no gene match: 8. Germline V gene data show CDR1 as LNHNV and CDR2 as YYDKDF (reference sequence). CDR3 length: 15 residues. CDR3 protein: CATSRDRAIGQPQHF. The CDR3 DNA reads as TGTGCCACCAGCAGGGACAGGGCGATCGGGCAGCCCCAGCATTTT. The complete variable domain, with remaining parts taken from reference TRBV15 and TRBJ1-5, reads DAMVIQNPRYQVTQFGKPVTLSCSQTLNHNVMYWYQQKSSQAPKLLFHYYDKDFNNEADTPDNFQSRRPNTSFCFLDIRSPGLGDTAMYLCATSRDRAIGQPQHFGDGTRLSIL.

The V gene is TRBV7-6, the J gene TRBJ2-3; 12 bases are a match to TRBD2. The germline V gene encodes CDR1 SGHVS and CDR2 FNYEAQ. With V trimmed by 4 bases and J by 4 bases, 6 bases remained unmatched. The length of the CDR3 is 16 residues. CDR3 residues: CASSSKTSGGSDTQYF. In DNA form, the CDR3 reads TGTGCCAGCAGCTCAAAGACTAGCGGGGGCTCAGATACGCAGTATTTT.

The table lists this clone with a few counts. The chain is built from TRBV19 and TRBJ1-2, with D unclear. The germline gives CDR1 LNHDA, CDR2 SQIVND (reference sequence). The CDR3 sequence is 12 residues long. Trimming left V 0 bases short and J 8 bases short, with 7 bases between. The DNA for the CDR3 is TGTGCCAGTAGTATAGAGGGGAGCGGCTACACCTTC. It codes for CASSIEGSGYTF.

The rearrangement joins TRBV6-5 to TRBJ2-1; D possibly corresponds to TRBD2 (6 bases). The CDR3 is 15 amino acids. Trimming took off 6 bases at V and 3 bases at J, with 15 bases between the two ends. Germline CDR1 and CDR2: MNHEY and SVGAGI. The CDR3 protein is CASSQPSERYNEQFF. In nucleotides, the CDR3 is TGTGCCAGCAGCCAACCTAGCGAGCGCTACAATGAGCAGTTCTTC.

The chain joins TRBV28 to TRBJ1-2; perhaps TRBD1 as D (6 bases). The V gene's germline CDR1 is MDHEN and CDR2 SYDVKM. The CDR3 has 15 residues. Trimming shortened V by 2 bases and J by 7 bases, and 17 bases separated the two germline ends. CDR3 coding DNA: TGTGCCAGCAGTTTAAAGGGGAGGGGGGGTATTGGCTACACCTTC. Encoded protein: CASSLKGRGGIGYTF.

This chain connects TRBV5-1 to TRBJ1-1; 11 nucleotides agree with TRBD1. The CDR3 is 18 amino acids. With V trimmed by 0 bases and J by 5 bases, 12 bases remained unmatched. From germline, CDR1 is SGHRS and CDR2 YFSETQ. CDR3 bases: TGCGCCAGCAGCTTGGCCCCGGGACAGGGGGGTGGAAGGACTGAAGCTTTCTTT. It translates to CASSLAPGQGGGRTEAFF.

V is TRBV4-2 and J is TRBJ2-3; 12 positions agree with TRBD2. The V segment lost 0 bases and the J segment 3 bases; nucleotides outside the gene matches: 1. The CDR3 runs 16 residues. Germline CDR1 reads LGHNA; CDR2 reads YNFKEQ. In DNA form, the CDR3 reads TGTGCCAGCAGCCAAGATCTAGCGGGGGGGACAGATACGCAGTATTTT. The encoded protein is CASSQDLAGGTDTQYF.

V gene TRBV10-3 combines with J gene TRBJ2-2; 10 bases fit TRBD2. Germline V gene sequence: CDR1 ENHRY, CDR2 SYGVKD. After removal of 5 bases from V and 4 bases from J, the junction contained 7 bases not matched to a gene. This CDR3 region has 16 residues. DNA for the CDR3: TGTGCCATCAGTAAGGCTAGCGGGGGACCCACCGGGGAGCTGTTTTTT. This translates into CAISKASGGPTGELFF.

As for this clone: This specimen includes other DNA sequences encoding the same CDR3. V and J are TRBV5-1 and TRBJ2-7, with D maybe TRBD2 (6 bases). The V gene's germline CDR1 is SGHRS and CDR2 YFSETQ. The CDR3 runs to 13 residues. The V gene lost 2 bases and the J gene lost 2 bases, with 8 bases spanning the gap. The CDR3 spells CASSLTGAYEQYF. The CDR3 DNA sequence: TGCGCCAGCAGCTTAACGGGGGCCTACGAGCAGTACTTC.